These 17 T cell receptor beta chains were sequenced from one sample in a study of T cell repertoires in cytomegalovirus infection. TCRdb called the reads again in MiXCR, with one record for every CDR3 protein. The sample lists roughly 720,000 distinct CDR3 sequences; less than 40% were seen once. What was sequenced was PBMCs. Receptors originate from a human donor in good health (CMV status not recorded). Some clones in this sample may be carry-over from other donors' samples.

The chain couples TRBV7-4 to TRBJ1-4, with 7 nucleotides matching TRBD1. The CDR3 extends over 17 amino acids. CDR1 and CDR2 from the germline V gene are SGHVT and SQSDAQ. Trimming cost V 5 bases and J 0 bases; bases outside gene matches: 9. CDR3 amino acids: CASSPTTGQATNEKLFF. CDR3 nucleotides: TGTGCCAGCAGCCCAACGACAGGACAGGCAACTAATGAAAAACTGTTTTTT.

The CDR3 bases are TGCAGCGCGGGACAGGCAAGCACCGGGGAGCTGTTTTTT. It codes for CSAGQASTGELFF. The chain employs TRBV29-1 and TRBJ2-2; TRBD1 aligns across 8 bases. With V trimmed by 7 bases and J by 4 bases, 5 bases remained unmatched. The CDR3 spans 13 residues. Germline V gene lookup returns CDR1 SQVTM and CDR2 ANQGSEA.

This clonotype was seen only a few times. The J gene is TRBJ1-5, the V gene TRBV28; D is unclear. Trimming shortened V by 3 bases and J by 10 bases, and 10 bases separated the two germline ends. Germline V gene data show CDR1 as MDHEN and CDR2 as SYDVKM. CDR3 length equals 12 residues. The DNA of the CDR3 is TGTGCCAGCAGTTTGCCTGGAGGTCCCCAGCATTTT. This sequence encodes CASSLPGGPQHF.

The gene calls are TRBV12-3 or TRBV12-4 and TRBJ2-1, with 12 bases aligning to TRBD2. V trimming: 2 bases; J trimming: 7 bases; junction bases outside the gene matches: 6. This CDR3 is 16 amino acids long. This chain's CDR3 is CASSLSGLAGMNEQFF. DNA for the CDR3: TGTGCCAGCAGTTTATCCGGACTAGCGGGAATGAATGAGCAGTTCTTC.

This clonotype was seen a few times. This sequence joins TRBV20-1 and TRBJ2-3; 9 bases align to TRBD2. Germline V gene sequence: CDR1 DFQATT, CDR2 SNEGSKA (reference sequence). The CDR3 extends over 14 amino acids. Trimming cost V 1 base and J 4 bases; bases outside gene matches: 3. The CDR3 spells CSARAASGADTQYF. For the CDR3, the DNA is TGCAGTGCTAGAGCAGCTAGCGGGGCAGATACGCAGTATTTT.

This clonotype was counted ten times or more. This chain joins TRBV27 and TRBJ2-7; D possibly corresponds to TRBD1 (6 bases). V was trimmed by 7 bases and J by 7 bases, leaving 17 bases between them. This CDR3 region has 13 residues. Looked up from germline, CDR1 is MNHEY and CDR2 is SMNVEV (reference sequence). The DNA of the CDR3 is TGTGCCAGCAATTTTAATGGGGGCGGAGAGCAGTACTTC. Translation: CASNFNGGGEQYF.

There are a few counts of this clonotype. The chain recombines TRBV19 with TRBJ1-2, with D possibly being TRBD1 (5 bases). In germline, CDR1 is LNHDA, CDR2 SQIVND (reference sequence). Trimming shortened V by 6 bases and J by 6 bases, and 14 bases separated the two germline ends. This CDR3 is built from 13 residues. The CDR3 DNA sequence: TGTGCCAGTAGCCTGGGACTTATTAATGGCTACACCTTC. Encoded protein: CASSLGLINGYTF.

This clonotype was observed a single time. This chain uses TRBV20-1 with TRBJ2-1; a weak D match, TRBD2 (6 bases). The CDR3 loop spans 14 amino acids. Trimming cost V 6 bases and J 2 bases, with 14 bases left between them. Germline V gene data show CDR1 as DFQATT and CDR2 as SNEGSKA (reference sequence). CDR3 in amino acids: CSAGRELAYNEQFF. The CDR3 DNA follows: TGCAGTGCCGGTCGGGAGCTGGCCTACAATGAGCAGTTCTTC.

The CDR3 protein is CASSPPGGPSGNTIYF. The CDR3 DNA is TGTGCCAGCAGCCCCCCAGGGGGCCCCTCTGGAAACACCATATATTTT. This chain uses TRBV9 with TRBJ1-3, with 8 bases fitting TRBD1. Germline CDR1 and CDR2: SGDLS and YYNGEE. The V gene end was trimmed by 4 bases and the J gene end by 0 bases; junction bases not matched to a gene: 6. The CDR3 is 16 amino acids.

The V and J genes are TRBV28 and TRBJ2-2; 8 bases match TRBD1. CDR1 and CDR2 (germline): MDHEN, SYDVKM. There are 17 residues in the CDR3. The junction had 10 bases not matched to a gene; V was cut back by 3 bases and J by 4 bases. DNA of the CDR3: TGTGCCAGCAGTTTCTCTCTGACAGGGGTATCCACCGGGGAGCTGTTTTTT. This gives the protein CASSFSLTGVSTGELFF.

About this clonotype: One end of the junction fails to match germline, which may point to a read error. This chain uses TRBV12-3 or TRBV12-4 with TRBJ1-1; 9 bases are a match to TRBD1. The CDR3 runs 13 residues. CDR3 DNA sequence: TGTGCCAGCAGTCTCCGGGACAGGGCAACTCCCTCTTTT. Encoded protein: CASSLRDRATPSF.

J is TRBJ2-7 and V is TRBV19, with D tentatively TRBD1 (6 bases). This CDR3 is 13 amino acids long. Germline V CDR1 and CDR2: LNHDA, SQIVND (reference sequence). Trimming pared 3 bases from V and 2 bases from J, leaving 8 bases between. CDR3 DNA sequence: TGTGCCAGTAGTATGCAGGGGACCTACGAGCAGTACTTC. Protein: CASSMQGTYEQYF.

The chain joins TRBV7-8 to TRBJ1-1; 8 bases map to TRBD1. This CDR3 is built from 15 residues. The germline CDR1 and CDR2 sequences are SGHVS and FQNEAQ. V lost 6 bases and J lost 5; bases outside the gene matches: 11. The CDR3 spells CASRAPGTGGTEAFF. In DNA form, the CDR3 reads TGTGCCAGCAGGGCGCCCGGGACAGGAGGGACTGAAGCTTTCTTT.

Many counts were recorded for this clonotype. V gene TRBV15 combines with J gene TRBJ2-7; 7 positions agree with TRBD2. The CDR3 consists of 16 residues. From germline, CDR1 is LNHNV and CDR2 YYDKDF (reference sequence). V dropped 3 bases and J dropped 0; count of bases not matched to a gene: 8. The CDR3, as DNA: TGTGCCACCAGCAGCAGCACGGGGGGTAGCTCCTACGAGCAGTACTTC. As protein: CATSSSTGGSSYEQYF.

The chain has TRBV10-3 and TRBJ1-1; D call uncertain. The CDR3 extends over 12 amino acids. Trimming took off 7 bases at V and 5 bases at J, with 11 bases between the two ends. Germline CDR1 ENHRY, CDR2 SYGVKD. CDR3 coding DNA: TGTGCCATCATGGCCGGGGAGACTGAAGCTTTCTTT. Encoded protein: CAIMAGETEAFF.

The chain joins TRBV27 to TRBJ1-5, with 9 bases identical to TRBD1. The CDR3 extends over 17 amino acids. Per the germline V gene, CDR1 is MNHEY and CDR2 is SMNVEV (reference sequence). V dropped 2 bases and J dropped 2; count of bases not matched to a gene: 7. CDR3 sequence: CASSLGDRARGNQPQHF. In nucleotides, the CDR3 is TGTGCCAGCAGTTTAGGGGACAGGGCTAGGGGCAATCAGCCCCAGCATTTT.

This clonotype was counted at least ten times. The genes are TRBV4-1 and TRBJ1-1; no reliable D call. V was pared by 0 bases and J by 5 bases, with 13 bases between. In germline, CDR1 is MGHRA, CDR2 YSYEKL. This CDR3 region has 15 residues. CDR3: CASSQEWESTTEAFF. Here the CDR3 DNA reads TGCGCCAGCAGCCAAGAGTGGGAGAGTACGACTGAAGCTTTCTTT.